What follows are 27 T cell receptor beta chains derived from one specimen sequenced in a study of blood T cells in healthy people across ages. A sample-barcoded 5' primer and a J-beta primer mix were used in a second PCR of about 7 to 11 cycles. TCRdb itself ran the 5' RACE reads through MiXCR, one entry per CDR3 protein. The sample has around 500,000 distinct CDR3 sequences; about 27% are singletons. This sample also appeared in a second study, on T cells of mothers and their children.

The sample taken for sequencing was blood. All receptors derive from a boy younger than 10 in good health.

The chain combines TRBV5-6 with TRBJ2-1, with D possibly called TRBD1 or TRBD2 (5 bases each). The CDR3 is 13 amino acids. Germline assignment: CDR1 SGHDT and CDR2 YYEEEE. The V end lost 4 bases, the J end lost 15 bases, and 20 bases lay between the germline ends. CDR3 loop: CASSPWGTTWRFF. The DNA for the CDR3 is TGTGCCAGCAGCCCCTGGGGGACCACTTGGCGGTTCTTC.

The chain uses TRBV20-1 and TRBJ1-5; D is undetermined. Trimming pared 6 bases from V and 7 bases from J, leaving 13 bases between. The CDR3 has 12 amino acids. From germline, CDR1 is DFQATT and CDR2 SNEGSKA (reference sequence). The chain's CDR3 is CSAISDNQPQHF. As DNA, the CDR3 is TGCAGTGCGATCAGCGACAACCAGCCCCAGCATTTT.

This clonotype was seen a handful of times. J is TRBJ2-1 and V is TRBV27, with 11 bases aligning to TRBD1. The end of the DNA is better explained by TRBJ2-7, so the J call may be wrong. CDR3 length: 13 amino acids. Germline V lookup: CDR1 MNHEY, CDR2 SMNVEV (reference sequence). The CDR3 spells CASLGQGADEQYF. CDR3 nucleotides: TGTGCCAGCCTCGGACAGGGGGCTGACGAGCAGTACTTC.

J is TRBJ2-1 and V is TRBV7-2, with no clear D. The J call may not be correct, given that the DNA end is closer to TRBJ2-7. The CDR3 loop spans 13 amino acids. CDR1 is SGHTA, CDR2 FQGNSA, per germline. In DNA, the CDR3 is TGTGCCAGCAAAGCGCCCAGCTCCTACGAGCAGTACTTC. This codes for CASKAPSSYEQYF.

This rearrangement joins TRBV5-4 to TRBJ2-5; a weak D match, TRBD2 (6 bases). The germline CDR1 and CDR2 sequences are SGHNT and YYREEE (reference sequence). V lost 3 bases to trimming and J lost 5 bases, with 11 bases between them. The CDR3 runs 13 residues. The CDR3: CASSSGDLETQYF. The CDR3 coding sequence is TGTGCCAGCAGCTCGGGGGACTTGGAGACCCAGTACTTC.

The chain combines TRBV30 with TRBJ2-3, with unresolved D. CDR1 is GTSNPN and CDR2 is SVGIG in the germline V gene (reference sequence). This CDR3 is built from 15 residues. The germline V and J ends were trimmed by 3 bases and 8 bases, with 21 bases remaining between them. Here the CDR3 reads CAWSDAAVGLVTQYF. DNA for the CDR3: TGTGCCTGGAGCGATGCAGCCGTAGGTTTGGTTACGCAGTATTTT.

In this sample, this clonotype turned up a few times. The rearrangement joins TRBV20-1 to TRBJ1-2, with a possible D match to TRBD1 (5 bases). Germline V gives CDR1 DFQATT, CDR2 SNEGSKA (reference sequence). V was clipped by 3 bases and J by 6 bases, with 14 bases between them. The CDR3 is made up of 13 amino acids. CDR3 in amino acids: CSARLTGEDGYTF. The CDR3 DNA reads TGCAGTGCTAGGCTTACGGGGGAGGATGGCTACACCTTC.

This clonotype was counted only a few times. The chain couples TRBV2 to TRBJ1-1; 9 nucleotides line up with TRBD1. Germline values: CDR1 SNHLY, CDR2 FYNNEI. The CDR3 has 15 residues. V was pared by 6 bases and J by 4 bases, with 9 bases of the junction left unmatched. The CDR3 sequence is CASSRGQGWGTEAFF. CDR3 nucleotide sequence: TGTGCCAGCAGCCGGGGACAGGGATGGGGCACTGAAGCTTTCTTT.

This clonotype has more than one count but fewer than ten. This chain's CDR3 is CASSLKVAGGLYNEQFF. Written as DNA, the CDR3 is TGTGCCAGCAGCTTAAAGGTAGCGGGGGGCCTCTACAATGAGCAGTTCTTC. V and J are TRBV11-2 and TRBJ2-1, with 10 bases fitting TRBD2. Germline-derived CDR1 and CDR2 are SGHAT and FQNNGV. There are 17 residues in the CDR3. J gave up 3 bases and V 2 bases, and 7 bases lay outside the gene matches.

Regarding this clonotype: Possible read error: a much larger clone is one base away. The CDR3: CASGRWTAYNEQFF. CDR3 DNA: TGTGCTAGTGGTCGGTGGACAGCGTACAATGAGCAGTTCTTC. The V and J genes are TRBV12-5 and TRBJ2-1; D may be TRBD1 (6 bases). The CDR3 is 14 residues long. Trimming shortened V by 5 bases and J by 4 bases, and 12 bases separated the two germline ends. In germline, CDR1 is LGHNT, CDR2 FRNRAP.

This chain connects TRBV2 to TRBJ2-2; TRBD1 matches at 10 bases. Per germline, CDR1 SNHLY and CDR2 FYNNEI. The CDR3 length is 14 residues. Unmatched junction bases numbered 3, after V lost 6 bases and J lost 5 bases. The CDR3, as DNA: TGTGCCAGCAGAGGACAGGGGGGAACCGGGGAGCTGTTTTTT. Protein sequence: CASRGQGGTGELFF.

This chain links TRBV3-1 with TRBJ2-5; perhaps TRBD2 as D (6 bases). The CDR3 has 12 amino acids. Germline CDR1 reads LGHDT; CDR2 reads YNNKEL (reference sequence). V lost 9 bases and J lost 7, with 15 bases in between. DNA for the CDR3: TGTGCCAGTCAAGGAGGGGTGGGGACCCAGTACTTC. It specifies CASQGGVGTQYF.

This clonotype turned up a few times. The CDR3 loop reads CASSARGNYGYTF. The CDR3 DNA follows: TGTGCCAGCAGTGCACGGGGAAACTATGGCTACACCTTC. V is TRBV27 and J is TRBJ1-2, with D unresolved. Germline CDR1 and CDR2: MNHEY and SMNVEV (reference sequence). V was trimmed by 5 bases and J by 2 bases, leaving 9 bases between them. The CDR3 consists of 13 residues.

This clonotype was observed a handful of times. The CDR3 loop is CASTGGPTDTQYF. The CDR3 bases are TGTGCCAGTACGGGGGGGCCCACAGATACGCAGTATTTT. The J gene is TRBJ2-3, the V gene TRBV19; 8 bases align to TRBD2. Germline loops: CDR1 LNHDA, CDR2 SQIVND (reference sequence). This CDR3 contains 13 residues. Losses at the gene ends were 7 bases for V and 2 bases for J; bases not matched to a gene: 2.

This clonotype appeared once. V is TRBV27 and J is TRBJ2-3, with D maybe TRBD2 (5 bases). Germline V lookup: CDR1 MNHEY, CDR2 SMNVEV (reference sequence). Trimming stripped 3 bases from V and 0 bases from J, with 7 bases between. The CDR3 is 14 amino acids. CDR3 loop: CASSLEASTDTQYF. The CDR3 nucleotides read TGTGCCAGCAGTTTGGAGGCTAGCACAGATACGCAGTATTTT.

This clonotype was picked up a small number of times. The genes are TRBV7-9 and TRBJ2-4; D ambiguous. Germline assignment: CDR1 SEHNR and CDR2 FQNEAQ (reference sequence). Trimming took 1 base from V and 1 from J, leaving 5 bases between them. This CDR3 contains 14 residues. The CDR3 nucleotides read TGTGCCAGCAGCTTAGATGGGGCCAAAAACATTCAGTACTTC. Translation gives CASSLDGAKNIQYF.

This clonotype was detected ten times or more. The rearrangement links TRBV28 to TRBJ2-5; TRBD2 matches 8 bases. Germline CDR1 MDHEN, CDR2 SYDVKM. This CDR3 contains 13 residues. V gave up 7 bases and J gave up 5 bases; unmatched junction bases: 6. The CDR3 loop reads CASTSAGVETQYF. In nucleotides, the CDR3 is TGTGCCAGCACCTCAGCGGGAGTGGAGACCCAGTACTTC.

This clonotype appeared a few times. One junction end does not reproduce the germline sequence, and a read error may be involved. This sequence joins TRBV7-9 and TRBJ2-7; tentative D call: TRBD2 (6 bases). Germline V gives CDR1 SEHNR, CDR2 FQNEAQ (reference sequence). The CDR3 runs to 14 residues. CDR3 DNA sequence: TGTGCCAGCAGGCCCGGGACTGTCTCCTACGGGCAGTACTTC. Amino acids: CASRPGTVSYGQYF.

This clonotype came up a few times. The chain carries TRBV30 and TRBJ2-1; 10 bases align to TRBD2. CDR1 GTSNPN and CDR2 SVGIG come from the germline V gene (reference sequence). This CDR3 contains 14 residues. Trimming cost V 2 bases and J 8 bases; bases outside gene matches: 6. Written as DNA, the CDR3 is TGTGCCTGGAGTAGAGCGGGAGGGAGGGATGAGCAGTTCTTC. Translating it yields CAWSRAGGRDEQFF.

This clonotype was counted between two and nine times. This chain uses TRBV6-6 with TRBJ2-5, with 8 nucleotides matching TRBD2. Germline assignment: CDR1 MNHNY and CDR2 SVGAGI (reference sequence). After removal of 2 bases from V and 5 bases from J, the junction contained 7 bases not matched to a gene. The CDR3 spans 15 residues. The CDR3 bases are TGTGCCAGCAGTTACCCGAGCGGGGGAGGGGAGACCCAGTACTTC. Its translation is CASSYPSGGGETQYF.

The V and J genes are TRBV20-1 and TRBJ2-3, with D tentatively TRBD1 or TRBD2 (5 bases each). Germline V gene data show CDR1 as DFQATT and CDR2 as SNEGSKA (reference sequence). The V gene lost 6 bases and the J gene lost 3 bases, with 10 bases spanning the gap. CDR3 length: 12 amino acids. As DNA, the CDR3 is TGCAGTGCCCTGGGACCTACAGATACGCAGTATTTT. Its protein is CSALGPTDTQYF.

The genes are TRBV7-2 and TRBJ1-2; no reliable D call. This CDR3 has 13 residues. The V gene lost 4 bases and the J gene lost 4 bases, with 10 bases spanning the gap. The germline V gene has CDR1 SGHTA and CDR2 FQGNSA. CDR3 in amino acids: CASSSVESYGYTF. Written as DNA, the CDR3 is TGTGCCAGCAGCTCCGTTGAGAGCTATGGCTACACCTTC.

The CDR3 loop reads CASSQSDNRGGYTF. The CDR3, as DNA: TGTGCCAGCAGCCAATCCGACAACAGGGGCGGCTACACCTTC. The genes are TRBV16 and TRBJ1-2, with 7 bases fitting TRBD1. The germline CDR1 and CDR2 sequences are KGHSY and FQNENV. J lost 8 bases, V lost 0 bases, and 6 bases had no gene match. This CDR3 contains 14 residues.

This clonotype occurred a few times. A read error may produce the germline difference seen at one junction end. The chain couples TRBV12-3 or TRBV12-4 to TRBJ1-2; 8 bases map to TRBD1. The CDR3 spans 13 residues. The CDR3 sequence is CAISAGGNYDYTF. The CDR3 bases are TGTGCCATCTCGGCAGGGGGCAACTATGACTACACCTTC.

The gene calls are TRBV5-1 and TRBJ2-5; possible D gene TRBD1, 7 bases. With 3 bases removed from V and 5 bases from J, the gap between germline ends came to 20 bases. This CDR3 comprises 16 residues. Germline-derived CDR1 and CDR2 are SGHRS and YFSETQ. CDR3: CASSWGDSGALETQYF. The CDR3 nucleotides are TGCGCCAGCAGCTGGGGGGACAGCGGAGCGTTGGAGACCCAGTACTTC.

This clonotype was picked up a small number of times. At one boundary the junction diverges from the germline segment, which might be a read error. The gene calls are TRBV2 and TRBJ1-2, with D possibly being TRBD1 (5 bases). The CDR3 extends over 13 amino acids. The germline CDR1 and CDR2 sequences are SNHLY and FYNNEI. The CDR3 DNA is TGTGCCAGCAGTGACGCCAGGGACTACGGCTACACCTTC. Its translation is CASSDARDYGYTF.

This clonotype was counted a few times. The chain is built from TRBV7-2 and TRBJ2-5; TRBD1 might be the D (5 bases). Trimming cost V 2 bases and J 7 bases, with 11 bases left between them. The CDR3 is made up of 13 amino acids. Germline V gene sequence: CDR1 SGHTA, CDR2 FQGNSA. The CDR3 is CASSLSGLRTQYF. Here the CDR3 DNA reads TGTGCCAGCAGCTTATCAGGGCTGAGGACCCAGTACTTC.